Presented here are 6 T cell receptor beta chains from one specimen sequenced in a study of Ad26.COV2.S vaccination and SARS-CoV-2 variants. Treatment noted: 15 to 20 received Ad26.COV2.S at low or high dose, single or two shots; a few received placebo; per-sample allocation not given. Sample collection was performed on day 63 after the first vaccine or placebo injection. The data were produced by immunoSEQ multiplex PCR, yet TCRdb's version contains in-frame clones alone and is incomplete. Of around 450,000 clones listed, roughly 91% are singletons. Sequences were derived from peripheral blood, sampled in a trial of Ad26.COV2.S vaccine versus placebo. The origin of the receptors is a person between 18 and 65 years old who received the Ad26.COV2.S COVID-19 vaccine or a placebo.

This clone has just one count. This rearrangement joins TRBV7-3 to TRBJ2-5; tentatively, D is TRBD1 (5 bases). The CDR3 contains 15 residues. Germline values: CDR1 SGHTA, CDR2 FQGTGA. Between the trimmed V and J ends, which lost 5 bases and 2 bases, there was a span of 15 bases. Here the CDR3 reads CASSSTTDRQETQYF. CDR3 sequence (DNA): TGTGCCAGCAGCAGTACTACTGACAGACAAGAGACCCAGTACTTC.

This chain joins TRBV28 and TRBJ2-5, with TRBD2 matching 8 bases. After removal of 2 bases from V and 7 bases from J, the junction contained 21 bases not matched to a gene. Germline loops: CDR1 MDHEN, CDR2 SYDVKM. CDR3 length: 19 amino acids. Written as DNA, the CDR3 is TGTGCCAGCAGTTTAGGGTGGGGCAACGGGAGGGCCCGGGAGGTGACCCAGTACTTC. It specifies CASSLGWGNGRAREVTQYF.

The genes are TRBV19 and TRBJ1-4; D might be TRBD1 (6 bases). V lost 4 bases and J lost 1, with 10 bases in between. Germline V gives CDR1 LNHDA, CDR2 SQIVND (reference sequence). The CDR3 is 15 residues long. CDR3 DNA: TGTGCCAGTAGTAAAAACAGGGTAACTAATGAAAAACTGTTTTTT. Translated: CASSKNRVTNEKLFF.

The CDR3 region is CASSLDERELIPEQFF. The CDR3 nucleotides read TGTGCCAGCAGCTTGGATGAGCGGGAGTTGATCCCTGAGCAGTTCTTC. The chain joins TRBV5-4 to TRBJ2-1; 8 bases align to TRBD2. CDR1 SGHNT and CDR2 YYREEE come from the germline V gene (reference sequence). The CDR3 extends over 16 amino acids. V trimming: 0 bases; J trimming: 9 bases; junction bases outside the gene matches: 11.

The chain combines TRBV6-5 with TRBJ2-3, with D hard to call. Trimming took off 7 bases at V and 5 bases at J, with 4 bases between the two ends. This CDR3 has 10 amino acids. The V gene's germline CDR1 is MNHEY and CDR2 SVGAGI. In DNA, the CDR3 is TGTGCCAGCATTGGAGATACGCAGTATTTT. Protein product: CASIGDTQYF.

V usage is TRBV6-6 and J usage is TRBJ1-3; D call uncertain. The V and J ends lost 5 bases and 0 bases respectively, with 17 bases between them. The CDR3 sequence is 17 residues long. Per the germline V gene, CDR1 is MNHNY and CDR2 is SVGAGI (reference sequence). As DNA, the CDR3 is TGTGCCAGCAGTCTCTTCCGACCTAGCCTCTCTGGAAACACCATATATTTT. This gives the protein CASSLFRPSLSGNTIYF.